These 13 T cell receptor beta chains originate from one sample sequenced in a study of technical replicates of blood from a handful of donors. TCRdb's copy holds only in-frame clones and misses some; the assay was immunoSEQ multiplex PCR. Here the sample spans about 16,000 clones, approximately 89% being singletons. Material: PBMCs. These receptors all come from a human donor in good health.

This chain links TRBV6-5 with TRBJ1-1; 7 bases match TRBD1. With 8 bases clipped from V and 5 bases from J, the junction kept 5 bases outside the gene matches. The CDR3 is 12 amino acids. Germline loops: CDR1 MNHEY, CDR2 SVGAGI. The CDR3 is CASHRTGTEAFF. DNA for the CDR3: TGTGCCAGCCACCGGACAGGAACTGAAGCTTTCTTT.

This clone was detected a few times. The chain carries TRBV21-1 and TRBJ2-7; TRBD2 is the table's D call and was not checked against the DNA. TRBV21-1 is classified as a pseudogene. The CDR3 loop spans 15 amino acids. CDR3 DNA: TGTGCCAGCAGCAAAGAGGCGGGGGTCTCCTACGAGCAGTACTTC. Protein product: CASSKEAGVSYEQYF.

This clone was recorded a few times. V gene TRBV6-5 combines with J gene TRBJ1-1; D is possibly TRBD1 (6 bases). V dropped 5 bases and J dropped 3 bases, with 10 bases sitting between them. The CDR3 is 13 residues long. The germline gives CDR1 MNHEY, CDR2 SVGAGI. CDR3: CASSRDKDTEAFF. For the CDR3, the DNA is TGTGCCAGCAGTAGGGACAAGGACACTGAAGCTTTCTTT.

This chain links TRBV18 with TRBJ1-3, with D possibly matching TRBD1 (5 bases). V shed 1 base and J shed 0 bases, with 7 bases lying between them. The CDR3 sequence is 15 residues long. From germline, CDR1 is KGHSH and CDR2 LQKENI. CDR3 amino acids: CASSPRGSSGNTIYF. CDR3 nucleotides: TGTGCCAGCTCACCACGGGGCAGCTCTGGAAACACCATATATTTT. Looking up the rest from reference TRBV18 and TRBJ1-3 gives the full variable domain: NAGVMQNPRHLVRRRGQEARLRCSPMKGHSHVYWYRQLPEEGLKFMVYLQKENIIDESGMPKERFSAEFPKEGPSILRIQQVVRGDSAAYFCASSPRGSSGNTIYFGEGSWLTVV.

This sequence joins TRBV13 and TRBJ2-3; 11 bases are a match to TRBD2. This CDR3 spans 16 amino acids. Germline values: CDR1 PRHDT, CDR2 FYEKMQ (reference sequence). V trimming: 4 bases; J trimming: 2 bases; junction bases outside the gene matches: 5. In nucleotides, the CDR3 is TGTGCCAGCAGCTCGGGGACTAGCGGAATCACAGATACGCAGTATTTT. It specifies CASSSGTSGITDTQYF.

The CDR3 sequence is CATKSSTGVAEAFF. The CDR3 DNA is TGTGCCACCAAATCGTCGACAGGAGTCGCTGAAGCTTTCTTT. The genes are TRBV5-4 and TRBJ1-1, with TRBD1 as a possible D gene (6 bases). Per the germline V gene, CDR1 is SGHNT and CDR2 is YYREEE (reference sequence). V lost 9 bases and J 6 bases, leaving 21 bases between the germline ends. The CDR3 has 14 amino acids.

The chain uses TRBV11-2 and TRBJ2-6; TRBD1 aligns across 7 bases. Germline trimming cut 3 bases from V and 0 bases from J; bases unmatched to any gene: 11. The CDR3 runs 19 residues. Germline CDR1 is SGHAT and CDR2 is FQNNGV. CDR3 protein: CASSFGIGQASSGANVLTF. As DNA, the CDR3 is TGTGCCAGCAGCTTTGGGATCGGACAGGCGAGCTCTGGGGCCAACGTCCTGACTTTC.

This chain uses TRBV10-2 with TRBJ1-2, with D possibly TRBD1 on 5 matching bases. The germline gives CDR1 WSHSY, CDR2 SAAADI. The V end lost 2 bases, the J end lost 0 bases, and 10 bases lay between the germline ends. The CDR3 is 15 amino acids. DNA for the CDR3: TGCGCCAGCAGTGAGAGGAGGGGCACTAACTATGGCTACACCTTC. Its protein product is CASSERRGTNYGYTF.

The chain has TRBV5-1 and TRBJ2-3, with 7 bases lining up with TRBD2. Germline V gene lookup returns CDR1 SGHRS and CDR2 YFSETQ. Unmatched junction bases numbered 1, after V lost 1 base and J lost 2 bases. CDR3 length: 14 amino acids. The CDR3 DNA follows: TGCGCCAGCAGCTTGCGGGACTACACAGATACGCAGTATTTT. Translation: CASSLRDYTDTQYF.

A word on this clone: The same CDR3 also results from other DNA sequences found in this sample. The V call is TRBV11-2, the J call TRBJ1-2; no clear D gene. V dropped 5 bases and J dropped 3 bases, with 28 bases sitting between them. Germline assignment: CDR1 SGHAT and CDR2 FQNNGV. The CDR3 covers 19 residues. DNA of the CDR3: TGTGCCAGCAGCGCCCTTCGTAGAGCAGGTCGGGATGTCGACTATGGCTACACCTTC. Amino acid sequence: CASSALRRAGRDVDYGYTF. Supplemented by reference TRBV11-2 and TRBJ1-2, the full variable domain reads EAGVAQSPRYKIIEKRQSVAFWCNPISGHATLYWYQQILGQGPKLLIQFQNNGVVDDSQLPKDRFSAERLKGVDSTLKIQPAKLEDSAVYLCASSALRRAGRDVDYGYTFGSGTRLTVV.

The chain has TRBV11-3 and TRBJ2-1, with TRBD1 identical over 12 bases. This CDR3 contains 17 residues. The germline V gene has CDR1 SGHNT and CDR2 YENEEA. The V segment lost 3 bases and the J segment 0 bases; nucleotides outside the gene matches: 3. DNA for the CDR3: TGTGCCAGCAGCTTGGGACAGGGGGCGGCCTCCTACAATGAGCAGTTCTTC. Its protein product is CASSLGQGAASYNEQFF.

In its sample, this clone was seen once. The J gene is TRBJ2-1, the V gene TRBV7-8; tentative D call: TRBD2 (5 bases). The CDR3 is 17 residues long. The germline CDR1 and CDR2 sequences are SGHVS and FQNEAQ. Trimming removed 1 base at V and 9 bases at J, with 22 bases between. This CDR3 reads CASSLGIVAGPTGEQFF. The CDR3 nucleotides read TGTGCCAGCAGCTTAGGTATAGTGGCGGGCCCTACTGGTGAGCAGTTCTTC.

V gene TRBV5-1 combines with J gene TRBJ2-3, with 7 bases lining up with TRBD1. V was clipped by 4 bases and J by 3 bases; unmatched bases: 5. The CDR3 is made up of 14 amino acids. The germline V gene has CDR1 SGHRS and CDR2 YFSETQ. The chain's CDR3 is CASSPGQETDTQYF. CDR3 in DNA: TGCGCCAGCAGCCCCGGACAGGAAACAGATACGCAGTATTTT.